These 14 T cell receptor beta chains were all obtained from the same sample, sequenced in a study of shared clonotypes between healthy human individuals. Only in-frame clones appear in the TCRdb table, and some are missing; sequencing was by immunoSEQ multiplex PCR. The profile shows 2 million or so clones, about 95% of them singletons. Naive CD8 cells lacked CD45RO, underwent positive selection for CCR7 and left out terminally differentiated effector memory CD45RA+ cells. Sequencing was carried out using naive CD8+ T cells sorted from blood. The receptors stem from a man aged 18 to 30 in good health.

The gene calls are TRBV10-3 and TRBJ2-5; 11 bases agree with TRBD2. Unmatched junction bases numbered 4, after V lost 7 bases and J lost 3 bases. The CDR3 covers 14 residues. Germline V gene lookup returns CDR1 ENHRY and CDR2 SYGVKD. The CDR3 is CAIKGTSGEETQYF. The CDR3 DNA follows: TGTGCCATCAAAGGGACTAGCGGTGAAGAGACCCAGTACTTC.

This chain uses TRBV11-2 with TRBJ1-2, with D perhaps TRBD1 (6 bases). The CDR3 is 14 residues long. From germline, CDR1 is SGHAT and CDR2 FQNNGV. V was trimmed by 5 bases and J by 4 bases, leaving 14 bases between them. CDR3 loop: CASSQQGLIYGYTF. The DNA of the CDR3 is TGTGCCAGCAGCCAACAGGGATTGATCTATGGCTACACCTTC.

J is TRBJ2-1 and V is TRBV2, with D perhaps assigned TRBD1 or TRBD2 (5 bases each). V gave up 1 base and J gave up 6 bases, with 19 bases separating them. CDR3 length: 17 amino acids. Germline V gene data show CDR1 as SNHLY and CDR2 as FYNNEI. The CDR3 nucleotides are TGTGCCAGCAGTGAAGTGTTCCGGGACGGCCCATCCAATGAGCAGTTCTTC. This gives the protein CASSEVFRDGPSNEQFF.

The V call is TRBV5-1, the J call TRBJ1-4; maybe TRBD1 (6 bases). The germline CDR1 and CDR2 sequences are SGHRS and YFSETQ. The CDR3 contains 16 residues. Trimming stripped 8 bases from V and 0 bases from J, with 17 bases between. CDR3 nucleotide sequence: TGCGCCAGAGACAGGCCCCAGGATGCAACTAATGAAAAACTGTTTTTT. Amino acids: CARDRPQDATNEKLFF.

The J gene is TRBJ2-5, the V gene TRBV13; D remains unclear. V was pared by 0 bases and J by 5 bases, with 10 bases between. Germline V gene sequence: CDR1 PRHDT, CDR2 FYEKMQ (reference sequence). This CDR3 region has 14 residues. The chain's CDR3 is CASSLGHRGETQYF. The CDR3 DNA follows: TGTGCCAGCAGCTTAGGACACAGAGGCGAGACCCAGTACTTC. Looking up the rest from reference TRBV13 and TRBJ2-5 gives the full variable domain: AAGVIQSPRHLIKEKRETATLKCYPIPRHDTVYWYQQGPGQDPQFLISFYEKMQSDKGSIPDRFSAQQFSDYHSELNMSSLELGDSALYFCASSLGHRGETQYFGPGTRLLVL.

The rearrangement links TRBV4-1 to TRBJ2-1; D is unresolved. Germline V CDR1 and CDR2: MGHRA, YSYEKL. There are 16 residues in the CDR3. Deletions cut 1 base from V and 3 bases from J, with 13 bases between. CDR3 sequence: CASSQGAGTGYNEQFF. In DNA form, the CDR3 reads TGCGCCAGCAGCCAAGGCGCAGGAACTGGCTACAATGAGCAGTTCTTC.

This sequence joins TRBV4-3 and TRBJ2-3; 10 nucleotides match TRBD2. V trimming: 0 bases; J trimming: 4 bases; junction bases outside the gene matches: 7. The CDR3 sequence is 17 residues long. In germline, CDR1 is LGHNA, CDR2 YSLEER. The CDR3 loop is CASSQDLLAGAPDTQYF. The CDR3 bases are TGCGCCAGCAGCCAAGATCTGCTAGCGGGAGCGCCAGATACGCAGTATTTT.

The V and J genes are TRBV19 and TRBJ2-1, with a tentative D call TRBD2 (5 bases). CDR1 LNHDA and CDR2 SQIVND come from the germline V gene (reference sequence). V gave up 3 bases and J gave up 9 bases, with 9 bases separating them. The CDR3 totals 12 residues. The CDR3 DNA reads TGTGCCAGTAGTATCGGGGTAGGTGAGCAGTTCTTC. It encodes CASSIGVGEQFF.

In nucleotides, the CDR3 is TGCAGTGCTAAGGACGGCTATGGCTACACCTTC. This gives the protein CSAKDGYGYTF. This chain links TRBV20-1 with TRBJ1-2; no definite D call. Trimming pared 4 bases from V and 4 bases from J, leaving 7 bases between. CDR3 length equals 11 residues. Germline CDR1 reads DFQATT; CDR2 reads SNEGSKA (reference sequence).

The chain links TRBV9 to TRBJ1-1, with 8 bases fitting TRBD1. The junction had 5 bases not matched to a gene; V was cut back by 0 bases and J by 1 base. The germline V gene encodes CDR1 SGDLS and CDR2 YYNGEE. This CDR3 has 16 residues. DNA of the CDR3: TGTGCCAGCAGCGTAGAACAGGGGGAGGGGAACACTGAAGCTTTCTTT. Protein: CASSVEQGEGNTEAFF.

This clone was seen just once. The chain recombines TRBV13 with TRBJ2-1; 9 positions match TRBD2. The CDR3 loop spans 18 amino acids. The germline V gene encodes CDR1 PRHDT and CDR2 FYEKMQ (reference sequence). The ends lost 1 base at V and 4 bases at J; junction bases unmatched: 11. The CDR3: CASSLEPTGTSLYNEQFF. The CDR3 nucleotides read TGTGCCAGCAGCTTAGAACCTACCGGGACTAGCTTATACAATGAGCAGTTCTTC.

This chain uses TRBV27 with TRBJ2-1, with D tentatively TRBD2 (5 bases). V lost 4 bases and J 5 bases, leaving 18 bases between the germline ends. Per the germline V gene, CDR1 is MNHEY and CDR2 is SMNVEV (reference sequence). The CDR3 is 16 residues long. The CDR3 bases are TGTGCCAGCAGTTATGCCTGGGGTTTAGCGAACAATGAGCAGTTCTTC. Translation: CASSYAWGLANNEQFF.

The gene calls are TRBV5-1 and TRBJ1-1, with no clear D. Germline V CDR1 and CDR2: SGHRS, YFSETQ. The CDR3 is made up of 12 amino acids. Trimming removed 2 bases at V and 7 bases at J, with 9 bases between. The CDR3 protein is CASSFPGDEAFF. CDR3 nucleotide sequence: TGCGCCAGCAGCTTCCCAGGAGATGAAGCTTTCTTT.

CDR3 bases: TGTGCCAGCAGTTTTCCAGGGACAGGGTTCAATGAGCAGTTCTTC. Translated, it gives CASSFPGTGFNEQFF. The chain has TRBV27 and TRBJ2-1; TRBD1 aligns across 9 bases. Unmatched junction bases numbered 6, after V lost 3 bases and J lost 6 bases. Germline CDR1 MNHEY, CDR2 SMNVEV (reference sequence). This CDR3 has 15 residues.